This T cell receptor (beta chain) emerged from a study of blood T cell repertoires in COVID-19. Across the whole study: Acute and convalescent COVID-19 samples came from the United States, Italy and Spain.

The V gene lost 4 bases and the J gene lost 1 base, with 15 bases spanning the gap. Germline V gives CDR1 MNHNY, CDR2 SVGAGI (reference sequence). The CDR3 is made up of 16 amino acids. Sequencing used immunoSEQ multiplex PCR; TCRdb keeps in-frame clones, though not all of them. The table has 200,000 to 300,000 clones, about 88% seen once. The source material was peripheral blood. The chain combines TRBV6-6 with TRBJ2-3, with a weak D call TRBD2 (6 bases). The sequence was collected from a man aged 30 to 45 with active or convalescent COVID-19. The DNA for the CDR3 is TGTGCCAGCAGTTTCCAAGGAGGAGGGGGCACAGATACGCAGTATTTT. As protein: CASSFQGGGGTDTQYF.